The next 18 T cell receptor beta chains were all read from a single sample in a study of shared clonotypes between healthy human individuals. The protocol was immunoSEQ multiplex PCR, while the TCRdb copy is restricted to in-frame clones and leaves out a portion. There are around 1.4 million clones in the sample; approximately 98.5% occur only once, and approximately 0.4% lies in the top ten. Source material: naive CD4+ T cells sorted from blood. Regarding subset: CD45RA+ positively selected. The receptors come from a man aged 30-40 years in good health.

This clone was counted once. The rearrangement uses TRBV5-6 and TRBJ2-3, with D unresolved. V gave up 6 bases and J gave up 6 bases, with 14 bases separating them. The CDR3 runs to 13 residues. Germline V gives CDR1 SGHDT, CDR2 YYEEEE. DNA for the CDR3: TGTGCCAGCACCCTAGGAGTCTCCGATACGCAGTATTTT. Translation gives CASTLGVSDTQYF. Looking up the rest from reference TRBV5-6 and TRBJ2-3 gives the full variable domain: DAGVTQSPTHLIKTRGQQVTLRCSPKSGHDTVSWYQQALGQGPQFIFQYYEEEERQRGNFPDRFSGHQFPNYSSELNVNALLLGDSALYLCASTLGVSDTQYFGPGTRLTVL.

This chain connects TRBV6-5 to TRBJ2-5; D is perhaps TRBD1 (6 bases). CDR1 and CDR2 (germline): MNHEY, SVGAGI. V lost 1 base and J 0 bases, leaving 6 bases between the germline ends. This CDR3 contains 14 residues. The CDR3 bases are TGTGCCAGCAGTTACTGGACAGACCAAGAGACCCAGTACTTC. Translating it yields CASSYWTDQETQYF.

This chain links TRBV25-1 with TRBJ2-7; weak D call: TRBD1 (6 bases). Germline V lookup: CDR1 MGHDK, CDR2 SYGVNS. There are 13 residues in the CDR3. V was pared by 2 bases and J by 4 bases, with 9 bases between. This chain's CDR3 is CASSENRDYEQYF. CDR3 in DNA: TGTGCCAGCAGTGAAAACAGGGATTACGAGCAGTACTTC.

The V and J genes are TRBV28 and TRBJ2-7; 11 bases line up with TRBD2. This CDR3 spans 18 amino acids. Trimming took 3 bases from V and 0 from J; bases not matched to a gene: 10. Germline assignment: CDR1 MDHEN and CDR2 SYDVKM. CDR3 nucleotide sequence: TGTGCCAGCAGTTTTTTTACTAGCGGGAGCGGTAGCTCCTACGAGCAGTACTTC. It translates to CASSFFTSGSGSSYEQYF.

With respect to this clone: At the DNA level, this CDR3 is encoded by other sequences in the same sample as well. The chain employs TRBV19 and TRBJ2-2; 8 positions match TRBD2. Germline assignment: CDR1 LNHDA and CDR2 SQIVND (reference sequence). The V segment lost 4 bases and the J segment 0 bases; nucleotides outside the gene matches: 4. This CDR3 is built from 16 residues. The CDR3, as DNA: TGTGCCAGTAGTAAGGGTAGCGGGGCGAACACCGGGGAGCTGTTTTTT. Encoded protein: CASSKGSGANTGELFF.

The rearrangement joins TRBV5-1 to TRBJ2-7, with 8 bases fitting TRBD1. Germline CDR1 SGHRS, CDR2 YFSETQ. J was trimmed by 3 bases and V by 1 base; bases with no gene match: 6. The CDR3 contains 15 residues. The CDR3 coding sequence is TGCGCCAGCAGCTTGCAGGGGGCCGCCGGCTACGAGCAGTACTTC. Residues: CASSLQGAAGYEQYF.

The V call is TRBV6-1, the J call TRBJ2-7; D is uncertain. The CDR3 covers 12 residues. Deletions cut 6 bases from V and 6 bases from J, with 12 bases between. Germline CDR1 is MNHNS and CDR2 is SASEGT. CDR3 coding DNA: TGTGCCAGCAGGGGTATCGAGCCCGAGCAGTACTTC. Translating gives CASRGIEPEQYF.

The chain uses TRBV15 and TRBJ2-1; 7 nucleotides align to TRBD2. CDR3 size: 13 residues. The germline V gene encodes CDR1 LNHNV and CDR2 YYDKDF (reference sequence). The trim removed 4 bases at V and 12 bases at J, leaving 9 bases unmatched. This CDR3 is CATSTPAGSGQFF. Here the CDR3 DNA reads TGTGCCACCAGCACACCAGCGGGGAGTGGGCAGTTCTTC.

This clone was recorded only once. The gene calls are TRBV5-1 and TRBJ2-1, with D possibly matching TRBD2 (5 bases). With 2 bases removed from V and 10 bases from J, the gap between germline ends came to 10 bases. In germline, CDR1 is SGHRS, CDR2 YFSETQ. The CDR3 loop spans 12 amino acids. The DNA of the CDR3 is TGCGCCAGCAGCTTCTCGGGATTGGAGCAGTTCTTC. It specifies CASSFSGLEQFF.

The rearrangement joins TRBV15 to TRBJ2-2, with D perhaps TRBD2 (6 bases). V was trimmed by 3 bases and J by 6 bases, leaving 11 bases between them. This CDR3 is 14 amino acids long. CDR1 is LNHNV, CDR2 YYDKDF, per germline (reference sequence). The chain's CDR3 is CATSSRGGSGELFF. The CDR3 nucleotides read TGTGCCACCAGCAGTCGTGGGGGGTCCGGGGAGCTGTTTTTT.

The chain links TRBV7-2 to TRBJ2-1; D is unresolved. Germline V gene data show CDR1 as SGHTA and CDR2 as FQGNSA. With 2 bases removed from V and 5 bases from J, the gap between germline ends came to 7 bases. This CDR3 contains 13 residues. The CDR3 loop reads CASSLLGDNEQFF. The CDR3 coding sequence is TGTGCCAGCAGCTTACTTGGGGACAATGAGCAGTTCTTC.

The chain carries TRBV10-3 and TRBJ2-7; 10 bases fit TRBD2. The CDR3 is made up of 12 amino acids. V was pared by 4 bases and J by 9 bases, with 3 bases of the junction left unmatched. CDR1 and CDR2 (germline): ENHRY, SYGVKD. The CDR3 DNA reads TGTGCCATCAGTGGGACTAGCGGCCTGCAGTACTTC. Translation gives CAISGTSGLQYF.

The CDR3 DNA sequence: TGCGCCAGCAGCTTGGACAGGCCAGGGCGCAAATCTGGAAACACCATATATTTT. Amino acid sequence: CASSLDRPGRKSGNTIYF. This chain connects TRBV5-1 to TRBJ1-3; tentatively, D is TRBD1 (5 bases). V was shortened by 0 bases and J by 1 base, with 17 bases between the two germline ends. Per the germline V gene, CDR1 is SGHRS and CDR2 is YFSETQ. CDR3 length equals 18 residues.

Comment on this clone: One end of the junction is discordant with germline, which a read error may explain. The V gene is TRBV27, the J gene TRBJ2-3; D unclear. The CDR3 has 17 residues. CDR1 MNHEY and CDR2 SMNVEV come from the germline V gene (reference sequence). The CDR3 DNA is TGTGCCAGCAGCTTATCCCCCCTCGGCAAGATAACAGATACGCAGTATTTT. It encodes CASSLSPLGKITDTQYF.

DNA of the CDR3: TGTGCCAGCAGCGTAGCGGTGGGAATTAACACTGAAGCTTTCTTT. It codes for CASSVAVGINTEAFF. The chain joins TRBV9 to TRBJ1-1; no reliable D call. This CDR3 has 15 amino acids. In germline, CDR1 is SGDLS, CDR2 YYNGEE. Trimming left V 0 bases short and J 2 bases short, with 11 bases between. The full variable domain, its missing parts supplied by reference TRBV9 and TRBJ1-1, is DSGVTQTPKHLITATGQRVTLRCSPRSGDLSVYWYQQSLDQGLQFLIQYYNGEERAKGNILERFSAQQFPDLHSELNLSSLELGDSALYFCASSVAVGINTEAFFGQGTRLTVV.

The V and J genes are TRBV10-3 and TRBJ2-7; D remains unclear. The ends were cut back, 1 base at V and 2 bases at J, with 18 bases in the middle. CDR3 size: 17 residues. Germline V lookup: CDR1 ENHRY, CDR2 SYGVKD. CDR3 in amino acids: CAISEWKAADETYEQYF. The CDR3 DNA sequence: TGTGCCATCAGTGAGTGGAAGGCGGCCGACGAGACCTACGAGCAGTACTTC.

This sequence joins TRBV6-1 and TRBJ2-3; D not resolved. Germline lookup yields CDR1 MNHNS and CDR2 SASEGT. This CDR3 spans 13 amino acids. The germline V and J ends were trimmed by 7 bases and 0 bases, with 8 bases remaining between them. CDR3 in amino acids: CASTVHSTDTQYF. The CDR3 DNA is TGTGCCAGCACGGTACACAGCACAGATACGCAGTATTTT.

CDR3 coding DNA: TGTGCCAGCAGGTCCACCAGCGGGAGCTCCTACAATGAGCAGTTCTTC. This translates into CASRSTSGSSYNEQFF. This chain connects TRBV28 to TRBJ2-1; TRBD2 aligns across 8 bases. Germline CDR1 MDHEN, CDR2 SYDVKM. This CDR3 spans 16 amino acids. Trimming removed 6 bases from V and 0 bases from J; junction bases left unmatched: 7.